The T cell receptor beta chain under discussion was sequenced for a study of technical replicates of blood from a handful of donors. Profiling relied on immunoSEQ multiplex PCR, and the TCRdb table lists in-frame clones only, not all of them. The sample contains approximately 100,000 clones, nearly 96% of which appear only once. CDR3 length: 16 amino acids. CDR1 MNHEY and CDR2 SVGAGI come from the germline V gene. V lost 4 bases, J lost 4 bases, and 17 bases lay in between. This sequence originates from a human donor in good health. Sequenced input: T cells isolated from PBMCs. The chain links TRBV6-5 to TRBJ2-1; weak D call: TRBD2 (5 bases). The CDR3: CASSSLSGRTYNEQFF. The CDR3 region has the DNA TGTGCCAGCAGTTCCCTATCGGGGAGAACGTACAATGAGCAGTTCTTC.